Given below is one T cell receptor (beta chain) in context. Its target antigen remains unknown. Base qualities are not at hand, and no much larger clone is one base apart. The CDR1 and CDR2 encoded by the germline V gene are SQVTM and ANQGSEA. The CDR3 covers 14 residues, taking in both the cysteine and the phenylalanine. The DNA shown is the 42-base CDR3, in frame from base 1. Trimming accounts for 6 bases at V and 2 bases at J, while the number of junction bases matched to no gene is 9. The cohort comprised around 690 healthy bone marrow donors. All cohort members were sampled while nominally healthy, although unrecorded immune exposures were likely present. The donor tested CMV seropositive and was one of the 289 seropositive cohort members. Each donor provided a peripheral blood sample, and peripheral blood mononuclear cells were used for TCR beta sequencing. Genomic DNA was extracted from the blood cell samples with the Qiagen DNeasy Blood Extraction Kit.

Libraries were built with the immunoSEQ multiplex PCR assay. The multiplex PCR relied on a mix of 60 forward primers for TCR Vbeta segments and 13 reverse primers for TCR Jbeta segments. The CDR3 region of rearranged TCR beta genes was amplified from genomic DNA by a multiplex PCR assay. On the Illumina HiSeq System, the amplified TCR beta libraries were sequenced as 87-base-pair reads. From the authors' description of their analysis: A later analysis tallied roughly 78 million unique TCR beta chains across the 700 or so repertoires, and 10 million to 11 million of those chains were shared by two or more donors. Raw reads were error-corrected and collapsed into unique sequences with a nearest-neighbor algorithm that merged closely related sequences to remove PCR and sequencing errors. V, D and J gene segments were assigned by aligning CDR3 sequences to IMGT reference sequences. For a sequence to be retained, at least a six-nucleotide match to both a V gene segment and a J gene segment was required. A rearrangement counted as productive if the CDR3 had no stop codons and remained in frame with V and J, and every other rearrangement counted as non-productive. CDR3 was defined by IMGT convention, running from the second conserved V-encoded cysteine to the conserved J-encoded phenylalanine. Sequences without an unambiguous match to a single V gene segment were excluded from the earlier analysis of a few hundred of the donors. In an earlier analysis of some 590 of the donors, a V segment was called functional when productive rearrangements were above 56.7%, and segregating when the standard deviation between donors exceeded 5%. To diagnose cytomegalovirus status from the catalog of TCR beta chain sequences, a statistical classification framework was built. In a later analysis, V and J genes were assigned by comparing TCR nucleotide sequences against IMGT/GENE-DB human TR gene sequences. A later analysis assigned CDR3 sequences and most-parsimonious VDJ recombination scenarios with the TCRdist pipeline. A later analysis defined each TCR beta chain by its CDR3 amino acid sequence plus V-gene family, and excluded reads lacking a unique V-gene family. A later analysis removed over 500 highly shared, low-generation-probability nucleotide sequences to deal with suspected cross-contamination and a sequencing artifact. In a later analysis, a clonal expansion index was calculated for each public chain from normalized within-repertoire ranks of inferred template counts. In a later analysis, generation probabilities were computed using a VDJ recombination model fitted to out-of-frame rearrangements, and the results were checked against IGoR. In a later analysis, TCR-TCR, TCR-HLA and TCR-CMV co-occurrence was scored with hypergeometric tests, and a repertoire-size bias correction was applied to TCR pairs. False discovery rates were estimated in a later analysis by permuting HLA or CMV assignments 20 times. In a later analysis, co-occurring TCRs were grouped with DBSCAN, and TCRdist sequence similarity was added when clustering was performed within HLA-allele-positive subsets. For co-occurrence clustering, repertoires with fewer than 30,000 or more than 120,000 public chains were excluded, along with a handful of repertoires with anomalous nucleotide sharing. The source is immuneACCESS, and TCRdb retained only in-frame sequences with V and J called. Part of the clones is not carried over; for the studies checked, unresolved V genes explain less than half of this, and the remainder is unexplained. V and J calls and clone size are as listed in that table; D and trimming were resolved from the DNA. The sample profile shows around 250,000 clones; about 80% of them were found once. Less than 9% of the sample comes from the top ten.

The data were obtained in a study of cytomegalovirus exposure and HLA in healthy donors (dated by TCRdb to 2016 to 2017). For the wider study: According to an earlier analysis of 550 to 700 of the donors, about 180 million T cells yielded 117 million unique TCR beta sequences and roughly 280 Gb of sequence data. Among about 390 genotyped donors of the cohort, an average of approximately 230,000 unique TCR beta nucleotide sequences were sequenced per donor, roughly 20% of them non-productive. An early release covering 550 to 700 HLA-typed donors comprised roughly 300 gigabases of sequencing data and tens of millions of unique TCR sequences. In an earlier analysis of 587 of the donors, high-throughput TCR beta sequencing was used to judge whether each TCR beta V gene segment behaved as functional or pseudogenic. The study aimed to test whether cataloging public T cell receptors could reveal signatures of past pathogen exposure. High-throughput TCR immunosequencing, statistical association of individual TCRs with disease status, and machine learning were combined to predict cytomegalovirus infection status. A later genetic analysis used genome-wide SNP genotypes for about 65% of the 666 donors, treating that subset as a discovery cohort. In addition to the first cohort of about 650 subjects, a separate validation cohort of over 90 different subjects was used. The number of typed donors differed by locus: about 620-640 for A, B, C, DRB1 and DQB1; approximately 540 for DQA1; about 600 for DPA1; and around 490 for DPB1. Both class I and class II loci were covered by HLA typing, at four-digit resolution. The T cell repertoires of 666 subjects were profiled by immunosequencing and related to cytomegalovirus serostatus. In the later analysis, no new phenotypic data were used to find candidate immune exposures; instead, reliance was placed on TCR beta sequences and their occurrence across donors. Of the roughly 400 genotyped donors, approximately 83% fell in the genetic ancestry cluster associated with self-reported Caucasian donors. Donor age, sex, ethnicity and CMV serostatus were collected together with the repertoire data. Because of strong linkage in the cohort, a handful of DR-DQ haplotypes were treated as single units for association and clustering. A later analysis re-analyzed previously published TCR beta repertoires from 666 donors and added high-resolution HLA genotyping to study TCR occurrence patterns. Every repertoire in the discovery cohort had been generated on one and the same sequencing platform.

Broad study findings and their caveats: Most TCR sequences were seen in very few donors, while some public TCRs were found in many individuals. The study gave a list of under 200 TCR beta chains associated with cytomegalovirus. The cohort was sequenced for TCR beta chains only, and without alpha or paired-chain data the features that could be detected were limited. Because HLA typing was unavailable for some donors at each locus, only the typed subset was used in association tests. A later analysis found that most CMV-associated TCR beta chains appeared HLA-restricted, with HLA associations seemingly driven largely by CMV exposure. Because counts were too low, under 20 rarely observed V segments, including chromosome 9 orphons, were left out of the earlier analysis of some 640 of the donors. In vitro tests confirmed that a few of the cytomegalovirus-associated TCR beta chains recognize cytomegalovirus antigens. In a later analysis, several top co-occurrence clusters were reported to appear linked to parvovirus B19, influenza, CMV and Epstein-Barr virus. A cluster of highly shared sequence variants was judged likely to be a technical artifact of the sequencing pipeline. A later genetic analysis associated a missense DCLRE1C variant with V-gene and J-gene trimming of TCR beta chains, and an independent cohort replicated the association. In a later analysis, the rate of TCR association differed among HLA loci, with DRB1 alleles having the most associated TCRs and HLA-C alleles having the fewest. Correlated functional status among segregating V segments might be attributable to linkage disequilibrium, but an unknown experimental factor could not be ruled out. The classifier was reported to diagnose cytomegalovirus status with high specificity and sensitivity in both the original and validation cohorts. CMV serostatus was the only immune exposure information available for the cohort. At a false discovery rate of 0.05, a later analysis linked under 20,000 TCR beta sequences to specific HLA alleles. A later genetic analysis reported fewer N-insertions in productive TCRs among donors in an Asian-associated ancestry cluster than the approximately 700-donor mean. When HLA alleles, especially DR and DQ, strongly co-occurred, TCR associations were difficult to assign to individual alleles. An earlier analysis of approximately 540 of the donors showed that most TCR beta V segments appeared in productive rearrangements either about 87% or about 30% of the time, which broadly matched IMGT annotations. The 87-base-pair reads could not distinguish some IMGT-functional V segments, including TRBV6-2 and TRBV6-3, so those segments were excluded. A further reported finding was that TCR beta sequences accurately predicted the HLA-A and HLA-B alleles for most subjects in the first cohort. It was suggested by the authors that the approach could potentially be generalized to other disease states and immunological phenotypes. Presence/absence analyses assumed roughly uniform sequencing depth across donors, an assumption that may not hold. In a later analysis, HLA-associated TCR beta chains were found to be more clonally expanded and to have lower generation probabilities than equally common non-associated chains.

This sequence was found in a woman aged 55-70 years in good health and CMV-seropositive. The chain uses TRBV29-1 and TRBJ2-5; 7 bases in the junction line up with TRBD2. The specimen sequenced was PBMCs. The bases are TGCAGCGTCGACGAGCGGGACGGGCAAGAGACCCAGTACTTC. The resulting protein is CSVDERDGQETQYF.